These 25 T cell receptor beta chains originate from one sample sequenced in a study of CD4 T cell repertoires in COVID-19. The table came from immunoSEQ multiplex PCR; TCRdb's copy has only in-frame clones and leaves some out. The table has approximately 75,000 clones, 83% seen once; the top ten hold approximately 0.6%. The sample here was CD4+ T cells from peripheral blood, taken after recovery from COVID-19. These receptors were taken from a human donor who had COVID-19.

The V call is TRBV7-9, the J call TRBJ2-2, with D tentatively TRBD2 (5 bases). This CDR3 is built from 14 residues. CDR1 and CDR2 from the germline V gene are SEHNR and FQNEAQ (reference sequence). Between the trimmed V and J ends, which lost 2 bases and 4 bases, there was a span of 8 bases. CDR3 loop: CASSLPGVTGELFF. The CDR3 region has the DNA TGTGCCAGCAGCTTACCCGGGGTCACCGGGGAGCTGTTTTTT. The full variable domain, with the rest looked up from reference TRBV7-9 and TRBJ2-2, is DTGVSQNPRHKITKRGQNVTFRCDPISEHNRLYWYRQTLGQGPEFLTYFQNEAQLEKSRLLSDRFSAERPKGSFSTLEIQRTEQGDSAMYLCASSLPGVTGELFFGEGSRLTVL.

The chain uses TRBV19 and TRBJ2-3; 9 bases fit TRBD1. Germline values: CDR1 LNHDA, CDR2 SQIVND (reference sequence). The CDR3 loop spans 15 amino acids. The trim removed 5 bases at V and 4 bases at J, leaving 7 bases unmatched. CDR3 nucleotides: TGTGCCAGTAGTCCCACAGGGGGCGCGGCAGATACGCAGTATTTT. It yields the protein CASSPTGGAADTQYF.

This rearrangement joins TRBV7-2 to TRBJ1-6; 9 bases align to TRBD1. The junction had 6 bases not matched to a gene; V was cut back by 3 bases and J by 9 bases. The germline V gene has CDR1 SGHTA and CDR2 FQGNSA. This CDR3 has 15 amino acids. The CDR3, as DNA: TGTGCCAGCAGCTTTCACACAGGGGGCTCTTCACCCCTCCACTTT. Its protein is CASSFHTGGSSPLHF.

The gene calls are TRBV18 and TRBJ1-5, with D unresolved. This CDR3 contains 13 residues. Germline CDR1 and CDR2: KGHSH and LQKENI. Trimming removed 3 bases from V and 2 bases from J, with 5 bases in between. The CDR3 bases are TGTGCCAGCTCACCGGCAGGCAATCAGCCCCAGCATTTT. Translating it yields CASSPAGNQPQHF.

V gene TRBV5-1 combines with J gene TRBJ1-6; TRBD1 agrees at 9 bases. The ends lost 4 bases at V and 10 bases at J; junction bases unmatched: 9. Germline lookup yields CDR1 SGHRS and CDR2 YFSETQ. The CDR3 contains 15 residues. The CDR3 region has the DNA TGCGCCAGCAGCGGGACGGGACAGGGAGACTCACCCCTCCACTTT. As protein: CASSGTGQGDSPLHF.

The chain carries TRBV19 and TRBJ1-6; 8 bases fit TRBD1. Germline assignment: CDR1 LNHDA and CDR2 SQIVND (reference sequence). The junction had 8 bases not matched to a gene; V was cut back by 4 bases and J by 9 bases. The CDR3 has 15 residues. The CDR3 reads CASSTDRQGISPLHF. DNA for the CDR3: TGTGCCAGTAGTACAGATCGACAGGGGATTTCACCCCTCCACTTT. The full variable domain, in which reference TRBV19 and TRBJ1-6 provide the parts outside the CDR3, is DGGITQSPKYLFRKEGQNVTLSCEQNLNHDAMYWYRQDPGQGLRLIYYSQIVNDFQKGDIAEGYSVSREKKESFPLTVTSAQKNPTAFYLCASSTDRQGISPLHFGNGTRLTVT.

The chain couples TRBV7-2 to TRBJ2-5; no clear D. The ends were cut back, 5 bases at V and 4 bases at J, with 14 bases in the middle. CDR1 SGHTA and CDR2 FQGNSA come from the germline V gene. CDR3 length: 14 residues. The CDR3 region is CASSPRWAPETQYF. CDR3 DNA sequence: TGTGCCAGCAGCCCCCGCTGGGCCCCAGAGACCCAGTACTTC.

This clone was recorded only once. CDR3: CASTKQGAMGAEAFF. The CDR3 nucleotides are TGTGCCAGCACCAAACAGGGAGCAATGGGGGCTGAAGCTTTCTTT. V gene TRBV6-5 combines with J gene TRBJ1-1, with TRBD1 as a possible D gene (6 bases). This CDR3 has 15 residues. Trimming took 7 bases from V and 6 from J, leaving 21 bases between them. Per germline, CDR1 MNHEY and CDR2 SVGAGI.

The chain is built from TRBV28 and TRBJ1-4; D unclear. V was clipped by 8 bases and J by 7 bases, with 20 bases between them. This CDR3 is 15 amino acids long. Germline CDR1 is MDHEN and CDR2 is SYDVKM. The CDR3 DNA reads as TGTGCCAGCGGCTTGGGGTCGGTTGCCGGTGAAAAACTGTTTTTT. It specifies CASGLGSVAGEKLFF.

This clone has more than one count but fewer than ten. This chain links TRBV18 with TRBJ2-7; the D is unclear. V lost 1 base to trimming and J lost 9 bases, with 13 bases between them. Per the germline V gene, CDR1 is KGHSH and CDR2 is LQKENI. The CDR3 length is 13 residues. The CDR3 reads CASSPLQSPWQYF. For the CDR3, the DNA is TGTGCCAGCTCACCACTGCAGAGCCCCTGGCAGTACTTC.

V gene TRBV12-3 or TRBV12-4 combines with J gene TRBJ1-1; D not certain. This CDR3 contains 13 residues. The V gene lost 6 bases and the J gene lost 1 base, with 9 bases spanning the gap. CDR3 nucleotide sequence: TGTGCCAGCAGCATAAGATCGAACACTGAAGCTTTCTTT. Amino acids: CASSIRSNTEAFF.

CDR3 in amino acids: CASRLTVISGYTF. The CDR3 nucleotides are TGTGCCAGCAGACTGACTGTTATCTCCGGCTACACCTTC. The V gene is TRBV6-5, the J gene TRBJ1-2, with D hard to call. Germline-derived CDR1 and CDR2 are MNHEY and SVGAGI. The CDR3 contains 13 residues. Trimming removed 6 bases at V and 8 bases at J, with 16 bases between.

This clone has a single count. The chain links TRBV11-2 to TRBJ1-1; D is unclear. The germline V and J ends were trimmed by 5 bases and 5 bases, with 15 bases remaining between them. This CDR3 spans 14 amino acids. CDR1 and CDR2 from the germline V gene are SGHAT and FQNNGV. CDR3 residues: CASSRPGLGTEAFF. The CDR3, as DNA: TGTGCCAGCAGCCGTCCGGGTTTGGGGACTGAAGCTTTCTTT. Together with reference TRBV11-2 and TRBJ1-1, the CDR3 gives the full variable domain: EAGVAQSPRYKIIEKRQSVAFWCNPISGHATLYWYQQILGQGPKLLIQFQNNGVVDDSQLPKDRFSAERLKGVDSTLKIQPAKLEDSAVYLCASSRPGLGTEAFFGQGTRLTVV.

This clone appeared a few times. This rearrangement joins TRBV3-1 (or the pseudogene TRBV3-2) to TRBJ2-1, with TRBD1 matching 11 bases. The germline V gene encodes CDR1 LGHDT and CDR2 YNNKEL (reference sequence). V trimming: 1 base; J trimming: 7 bases; junction bases outside the gene matches: 6. The CDR3 contains 16 residues. Written as DNA, the CDR3 is TGTGCCAGCAGCCAAGGGCCGGGACAGGGGGTGAATGAGCAGTTCTTC. Amino acids: CASSQGPGQGVNEQFF.

The chain joins TRBV7-8 to TRBJ2-2; tentative D call: TRBD1 (6 bases). This CDR3 has 15 amino acids. Trimming took 5 bases from V and 4 from J, leaving 14 bases between them. CDR1 is SGHVS, CDR2 FQNEAQ, per germline. CDR3 sequence reads: CASSVTGRGTGELFF. CDR3 bases: TGTGCCAGCAGCGTAACAGGGCGCGGCACCGGGGAGCTGTTTTTT.

The J gene is TRBJ2-7, the V gene TRBV6-5, with D uncertain. V lost 7 bases and J lost 2, with 18 bases in between. From germline, CDR1 is MNHEY and CDR2 SVGAGI. CDR3 length equals 15 residues. The CDR3 sequence is CASTESPYLTYEQYF. CDR3 nucleotide sequence: TGTGCCAGCACCGAGTCTCCCTATTTAACCTACGAGCAGTACTTC.

The chain links TRBV28 to TRBJ1-4, with no clear D. CDR3 size: 13 residues. Germline lookup yields CDR1 MDHEN and CDR2 SYDVKM. CDR3 region: CATRGWLNEKLFF. For the CDR3, the DNA is TGTGCTACACGAGGGTGGCTAAATGAAAAACTGTTTTTT.

The chain combines TRBV4-1 with TRBJ1-2; 7 bases fit TRBD1. J gave up 8 bases and V 3 bases, and 12 bases lay outside the gene matches. The CDR3 loop spans 15 amino acids. Germline V gene data show CDR1 as MGHRA and CDR2 as YSYEKL. CDR3: CASSHPDRDSRGYTF. The CDR3 DNA sequence: TGCGCCAGCAGCCACCCCGACAGGGATTCGCGGGGCTACACCTTC.

The chain recombines TRBV29-1 with TRBJ2-1, with TRBD2 matching over 7 bases. The CDR3 extends over 14 amino acids. V trimming: 6 bases; J trimming: 4 bases; junction bases outside the gene matches: 9. Germline V gene lookup returns CDR1 SQVTM and CDR2 ANQGSEA. The CDR3 DNA reads TGCAGCGTCGACCTAGCGGCTACGTACAATGAGCAGTTCTTC. Translated, it gives CSVDLAATYNEQFF.

DNA for the CDR3: TGTGCCAGCAGCTTAAACTCTAACACCGGGGAGCTGTTTTTT. This encodes CASSLNSNTGELFF. The chain employs TRBV7-3 and TRBJ2-2; D is unclear. Looked up from germline, CDR1 is SGHTA and CDR2 is FQGTGA. Trimming removed 1 base from V and 2 bases from J, with 5 bases in between. The CDR3 loop spans 14 amino acids.

J is TRBJ2-3 and V is TRBV6-5; D gene uncertain. Germline assignment: CDR1 MNHEY and CDR2 SVGAGI. CDR3 length equals 14 residues. Trimming stripped 5 bases from V and 1 base from J, with 10 bases between. For the CDR3, the DNA is TGTGCCAGCAGTCCCGGGTCCCGCACAGATACGCAGTATTTT. Its protein is CASSPGSRTDTQYF.

The rearrangement uses TRBV10-3 and TRBJ2-3; 10 nucleotides agree with TRBD2. The germline V gene encodes CDR1 ENHRY and CDR2 SYGVKD. The CDR3 consists of 15 residues. The trim removed 6 bases at V and 4 bases at J, leaving 7 bases unmatched. The CDR3 is CAIRDGLAAPDTQYF. The DNA of the CDR3 is TGTGCCATCAGGGATGGACTAGCGGCCCCAGATACGCAGTATTTT.

This clone was detected only once. The chain is built from TRBV7-2 and TRBJ2-3; no definite D call. V lost 0 bases and J lost 8, with 12 bases in between. Germline CDR1 is SGHTA and CDR2 is FQGNSA. This CDR3 region has 14 residues. CDR3 coding DNA: TGTGCCAGCAGCTTAGCGACCGAGAGTGCTACGCAGTATTTT. Translation: CASSLATESATQYF.

The chain links TRBV27 to TRBJ2-7; possible D gene TRBD2, 6 bases. This CDR3 region has 14 residues. Between the trimmed V and J ends, which lost 1 base and 6 bases, there was a span of 13 bases. Germline values: CDR1 MNHEY, CDR2 SMNVEV (reference sequence). The CDR3 is CASSLFQRVGEQYF. In DNA, the CDR3 is TGTGCCAGCAGTTTATTCCAGCGGGTGGGCGAGCAGTACTTC.

The chain joins TRBV19 to TRBJ1-2, with D tentatively TRBD1 (5 bases). The ends were cut back, 3 bases at V and 7 bases at J, with 15 bases in the middle. The CDR3 sequence is 14 residues long. CDR1 and CDR2 from the germline V gene are LNHDA and SQIVND (reference sequence). In DNA, the CDR3 is TGTGCCAGTAGTATCGCCGGGACTAACCCTGGCTACACCTTC. It codes for CASSIAGTNPGYTF.